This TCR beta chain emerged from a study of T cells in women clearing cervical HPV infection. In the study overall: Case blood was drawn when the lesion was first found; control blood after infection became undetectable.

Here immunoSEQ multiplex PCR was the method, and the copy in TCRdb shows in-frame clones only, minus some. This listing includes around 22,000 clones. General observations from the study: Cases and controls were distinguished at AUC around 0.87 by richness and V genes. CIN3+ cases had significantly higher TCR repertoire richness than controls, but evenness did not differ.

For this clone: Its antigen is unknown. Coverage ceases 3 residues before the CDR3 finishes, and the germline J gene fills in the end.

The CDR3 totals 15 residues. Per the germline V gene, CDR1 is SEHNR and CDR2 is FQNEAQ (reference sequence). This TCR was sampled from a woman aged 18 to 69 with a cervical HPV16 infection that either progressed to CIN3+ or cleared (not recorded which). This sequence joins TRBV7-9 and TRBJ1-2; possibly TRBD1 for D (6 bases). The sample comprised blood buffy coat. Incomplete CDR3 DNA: TGTGCCAGCAGCTCTTCCGGGGGGGCGACAGATACC. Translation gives CASSSSGGATDT. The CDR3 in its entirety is CASSSSGGATDTYTF.